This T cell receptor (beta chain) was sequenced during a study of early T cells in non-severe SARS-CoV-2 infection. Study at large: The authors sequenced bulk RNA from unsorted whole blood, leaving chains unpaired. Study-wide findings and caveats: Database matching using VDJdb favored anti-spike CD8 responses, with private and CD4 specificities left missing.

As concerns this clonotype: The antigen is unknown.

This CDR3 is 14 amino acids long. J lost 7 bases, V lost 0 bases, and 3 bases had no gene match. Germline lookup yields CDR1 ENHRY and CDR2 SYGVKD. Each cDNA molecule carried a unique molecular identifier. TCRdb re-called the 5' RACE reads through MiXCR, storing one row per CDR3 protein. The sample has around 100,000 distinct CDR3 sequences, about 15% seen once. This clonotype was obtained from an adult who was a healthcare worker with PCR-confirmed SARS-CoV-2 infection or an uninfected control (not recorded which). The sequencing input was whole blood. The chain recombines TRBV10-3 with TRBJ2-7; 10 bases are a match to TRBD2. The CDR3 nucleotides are TGTGCCATCAGTGAGTCCCTAGCGGGAGTTGAGCAGTACTTC. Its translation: CAISESLAGVEQYF.